A single sample gave rise to the 22 T cell receptor beta chains below, sequenced in a study of T cell responses to AZD1222 COVID-19 vaccine. Sequencing used immunoSEQ multiplex PCR; TCRdb keeps in-frame clones, though not all of them. The sample comprises around 120,000 clones, around 92% of which are singletons, and about 8% rests with the top ten. The specimen comprised peripheral blood, sampled 28 days after the second AZD1222 dose. Receptors were obtained from an adult who received the AZD1222 COVID-19 vaccine.

This chain uses TRBV5-6 with TRBJ2-7, with TRBD2 matching over 9 bases. CDR3 length: 15 residues. Germline CDR1 is SGHDT and CDR2 is YYEEEE. Trimming removed 0 bases from V and 4 bases from J; junction bases left unmatched: 5. The DNA for the CDR3 is TGTGCCAGCAGCTTGGGCCTAGCGGGGAGATACGAGCAGTACTTC. Amino acids: CASSLGLAGRYEQYF.

This chain joins TRBV6-1 and TRBJ1-6; tentatively, D is TRBD1 (5 bases). The CDR3 is 13 amino acids. Trimming shortened V by 1 base and J by 14 bases, and 12 bases separated the two germline ends. Germline CDR1 and CDR2: MNHNS and SASEGT. The CDR3 region is CASSEETTGALHF. CDR3 DNA sequence: TGTGCCAGCAGTGAAGAGACCACGGGGGCCCTCCACTTT.

The V gene is TRBV5-1, the J gene TRBJ1-4; D gene uncertain. Trimming cost V 3 bases and J 4 bases, with 10 bases left between them. CDR1 and CDR2 (germline): SGHRS, YFSETQ. This CDR3 has 14 amino acids. The CDR3: CASSSGLSNEKLFF. In DNA form, the CDR3 reads TGCGCCAGCAGCTCGGGATTAAGTAATGAAAAACTGTTTTTT.

The genes are TRBV7-2 and TRBJ1-3; D not certain. The germline gives CDR1 SGHTA, CDR2 FQGNSA. This CDR3 spans 13 amino acids. Trimming stripped 4 bases from V and 0 bases from J, with 4 bases between. The DNA for the CDR3 is TGTGCCAGCAGCTCCCTCTCTGGAAACACCATATATTTT. This codes for CASSSLSGNTIYF.

Only one count was recorded for this clone. This chain links TRBV28 with TRBJ1-2; D gene unclear. Trimming took off 4 bases at V and 2 bases at J, with 14 bases between the two ends. The CDR3 covers 15 residues. Per germline, CDR1 MDHEN and CDR2 SYDVKM. As DNA, the CDR3 is TGTGCCAGCAGTTCCTCCAGGACCATCAACTATGGCTACACCTTC. Translating gives CASSSSRTINYGYTF.

The chain joins TRBV7-9 to TRBJ1-4, with D maybe TRBD1 (5 bases). The V gene's germline CDR1 is SEHNR and CDR2 FQNEAQ (reference sequence). This CDR3 has 13 residues. Trimming removed 5 bases at V and 3 bases at J, with 7 bases between. CDR3: CASSRQPNEKLFF. In DNA, the CDR3 is TGTGCCAGCAGCCGACAGCCTAATGAAAAACTGTTTTTT.

The J gene is TRBJ1-4, the V gene TRBV24-1; unclear D gene. CDR1 is KGHDR and CDR2 is SFDVKD in the germline V gene. This CDR3 has 13 residues. Trimming pared 6 bases from V and 3 bases from J, leaving 7 bases between. The CDR3 coding sequence is TGTGCCACCAGTAGGGCAGCTAATGAAAAACTGTTTTTT. Protein: CATSRAANEKLFF.

The chain joins TRBV14 to TRBJ1-2; no firm D call. Germline V lookup: CDR1 SGHDN, CDR2 FVKESK. V dropped 1 base and J dropped 6 bases, with 15 bases sitting between them. CDR3 length: 15 residues. The CDR3 DNA is TGTGCCAGCAGCCAAGCCGACGGGTTACCTAATGGCTACACCTTC. Its translation is CASSQADGLPNGYTF.

The chain has TRBV5-5 and TRBJ2-1; 12 bases align to TRBD2. From germline, CDR1 is SGHKS and CDR2 YYEKEE (reference sequence). CDR3 length: 15 amino acids. The V segment lost 3 bases and the J segment 5 bases; nucleotides outside the gene matches: 3. The chain's CDR3 is CASSWTSGINNEQFF. The CDR3, as DNA: TGTGCCAGCAGCTGGACTAGCGGGATTAACAATGAGCAGTTCTTC.

This clone was recorded once. The chain couples TRBV14 to TRBJ2-3; 10 nucleotides align to TRBD2. Germline V gene lookup returns CDR1 SGHDN and CDR2 FVKESK. CDR3 length: 15 residues. V dropped 6 bases and J dropped 5; count of bases not matched to a gene: 8. The CDR3 coding sequence is TGTGCCAGCAGACCCAGCGGGAGGGCCATAGATACGCAGTATTTT. This sequence encodes CASRPSGRAIDTQYF.

The rearrangement joins TRBV7-2 to TRBJ2-2, with 10 bases lining up with TRBD1. Germline V gene data show CDR1 as SGHTA and CDR2 as FQGNSA. The trim removed 4 bases at V and 7 bases at J, leaving 15 bases unmatched. The CDR3 runs to 18 residues. CDR3 loop: CASSSLLVGTGDHGELFF. The CDR3 nucleotides read TGTGCCAGCAGCTCCTTATTGGTTGGGACAGGGGATCACGGGGAGCTGTTTTTT.

V and J are TRBV27 and TRBJ1-4, with TRBD1 matching 9 bases. Looked up from germline, CDR1 is MNHEY and CDR2 is SMNVEV (reference sequence). This CDR3 has 13 residues. V was clipped by 8 bases and J by 4 bases; unmatched bases: 2. Written as DNA, the CDR3 is TGTGCCAGCTTGGACAGGGGTAATGAAAAACTGTTTTTT. Protein: CASLDRGNEKLFF.

This chain joins TRBV2 and TRBJ2-3; 14 bases are shared with TRBD2. Losses at the gene ends were 8 bases for V and 3 bases for J; bases not matched to a gene: 4. Germline V gene lookup returns CDR1 SNHLY and CDR2 FYNNEI. The CDR3 length is 15 residues. The CDR3 protein is CASGTSGSRTDTQYF. Written as DNA, the CDR3 is TGTGCCAGCGGGACTAGCGGGAGTAGGACAGATACGCAGTATTTT.

This clone was seen once. V and J are TRBV4-2 and TRBJ2-5; D ambiguous. The CDR3 sequence is 13 residues long. V lost 0 bases and J 6 bases, leaving 8 bases between the germline ends. The germline V gene has CDR1 LGHNA and CDR2 YNFKEQ. As DNA, the CDR3 is TGTGCCAGCAGCCAAGATCAGGTTCAGACCCAGTACTTC. Encoded protein: CASSQDQVQTQYF.

The J gene is TRBJ2-1, the V gene TRBV5-1, with 10 nucleotides matching TRBD1. The CDR3 covers 16 residues. After removal of 4 bases from V and 9 bases from J, the junction contained 13 bases not matched to a gene. Germline V gene sequence: CDR1 SGHRS, CDR2 YFSETQ. Written as DNA, the CDR3 is TGCGCCAGCAGCCCACAATTGGACAGGGGGGAGGTTGAGCAGTTCTTC. It translates to CASSPQLDRGEVEQFF.

The chain carries TRBV7-6 and TRBJ2-1, with 12 bases that match TRBD2. Trimming took 7 bases from V and 8 from J; bases not matched to a gene: 9. Per germline, CDR1 SGHVS and CDR2 FNYEAQ. This CDR3 region has 15 residues. The chain's CDR3 is CASKRTSGARDEQFF. The CDR3 DNA sequence: TGTGCCAGCAAACGGACTAGCGGGGCTCGGGATGAGCAGTTCTTC.

DNA of the CDR3: TGCGCCAGCGGGACCCATCCGACAGATACGCAGTATTTT. This translates into CASGTHPTDTQYF. The rearrangement joins TRBV5-1 to TRBJ2-3; D is tentatively TRBD1 or TRBD2 (5 bases each). V was clipped by 7 bases and J by 3 bases, with 12 bases between them. This CDR3 contains 13 residues. Germline assignment: CDR1 SGHRS and CDR2 YFSETQ.

This chain links TRBV10-1 with TRBJ1-5; D is perhaps TRBD1 (6 bases). The V end was cut by 0 bases, the J end by 0 bases, with 9 bases between. The germline gives CDR1 WNHNN, CDR2 SYGVQD (reference sequence). This CDR3 is 16 amino acids long. The CDR3 protein is CASSESGGNSNQPQHF. For the CDR3, the DNA is TGCGCCAGCAGTGAGTCCGGGGGCAATAGCAATCAGCCCCAGCATTTT.

The chain couples TRBV5-6 to TRBJ2-7; possible D gene TRBD1, 6 bases. The CDR3 extends over 17 amino acids. Germline CDR1 reads SGHDT; CDR2 reads YYEEEE. Trimming pared 0 bases from V and 6 bases from J, leaving 22 bases between. CDR3 sequence (DNA): TGTGCCAGCAGCTTGGCGGCTGGGACGGGTCCCAGGGGCGAGCAGTACTTC. As protein: CASSLAAGTGPRGEQYF.

The V and J genes are TRBV10-3 and TRBJ1-1, with 10 bases lining up with TRBD1. The V gene end was trimmed by 6 bases and the J gene end by 1 base; junction bases not matched to a gene: 14. This CDR3 has 18 amino acids. Germline V CDR1 and CDR2: ENHRY, SYGVKD. The CDR3 nucleotides read TGTGCCATCAGCGCCACTCCCGACAGGGGGCTACGGAACACTGAAGCTTTCTTT. Protein sequence: CAISATPDRGLRNTEAFF.

The CDR3 nucleotides read TGTGCCAGCAGCTTCGACCCAAATGAAAAACTGTTTTTT. Its translation is CASSFDPNEKLFF. The chain recombines TRBV7-2 with TRBJ1-4; D gene ambiguous. Germline CDR1 SGHTA, CDR2 FQGNSA. The V end was cut by 3 bases, the J end by 5 bases, with 7 bases between. The CDR3 has 13 amino acids. The full variable domain, completed using reference TRBV7-2 and TRBJ1-4, is GAGVSQSPSNKVTEKGKDVELRCDPISGHTALYWYRQSLGQGLEFLIYFQGNSAPDKSGLPSDRFSAERTGGSVSTLTIQRTQQEDSAVYLCASSFDPNEKLFFGSGTQLSVL.

The chain has TRBV27 and TRBJ2-1, with D possibly being TRBD2 (6 bases). Looked up from germline, CDR1 is MNHEY and CDR2 is SMNVEV (reference sequence). This CDR3 is built from 13 residues. Trimming left V 1 base short and J 6 bases short, with 7 bases between. The CDR3 region is CASSLFGGNEQFF. The DNA of the CDR3 is TGTGCCAGCAGTTTATTCGGGGGCAATGAGCAGTTCTTC.